The clone carrying this T cell receptor beta chain showed up just a few times. The antigen remains unidentified. This CDR3 comprises 20 residues. V lost 4 bases to trimming and J lost 4 bases, with 30 bases between them. The data were taken from a study of CD8 T cell repertoires and HIV-1 epitope variants. TCR beta CDR3 was sequenced at survey depth on immunoSEQ. Clones were sequenced by immunoSEQ multiplex PCR, and TCRdb holds only the in-frame ones, with some missing. Of roughly 5,600 clones detected, 64% appear once; the ten largest clones hold under 55%. Sequencing was performed on cultured CD8+ T cells derived from PBMCs. The sequence was collected from a male donor with HIV. The rearrangement joins TRBV5-3 to TRBJ1-5; a weak D match, TRBD1 (6 bases). TRBV5-3 is given ORF status, its function remaining uncertain. This chain's CDR3 is CARSGTDYRALGERNQPQHF. Written as DNA, the CDR3 is TGTGCCAGAAGCGGTACCGATTACAGGGCCCTGGGCGAGAGGAATCAGCCCCAGCATTTT.